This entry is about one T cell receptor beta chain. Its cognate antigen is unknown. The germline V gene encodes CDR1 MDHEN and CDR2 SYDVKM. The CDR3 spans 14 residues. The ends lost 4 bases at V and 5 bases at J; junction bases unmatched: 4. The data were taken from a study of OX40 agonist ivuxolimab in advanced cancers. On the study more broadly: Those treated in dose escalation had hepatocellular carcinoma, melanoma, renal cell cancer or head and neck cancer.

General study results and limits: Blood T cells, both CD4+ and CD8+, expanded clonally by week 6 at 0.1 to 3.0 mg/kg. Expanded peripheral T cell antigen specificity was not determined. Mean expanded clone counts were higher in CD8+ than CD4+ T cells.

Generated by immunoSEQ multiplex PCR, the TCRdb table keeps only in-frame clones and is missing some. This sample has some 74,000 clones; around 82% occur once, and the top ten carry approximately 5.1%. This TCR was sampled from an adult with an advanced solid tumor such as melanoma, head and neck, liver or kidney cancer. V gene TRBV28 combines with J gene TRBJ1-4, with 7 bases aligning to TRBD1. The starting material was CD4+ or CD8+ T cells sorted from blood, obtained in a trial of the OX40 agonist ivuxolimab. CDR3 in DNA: TGTGCCAGCAGTTACCCAGGGGGGAATGAAAAACTGTTTTTT. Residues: CASSYPGGNEKLFF.